The entry below describes one T cell receptor beta chain. The data were obtained in a study of blood T cell repertoires in COVID-19. About the study: T cells, B-cell-depleted T cells, or PBMCs provided the cDNA or gDNA that served as material.

Enrolled through a virtual design, the participants were between roughly 18 and 90 years of age and came from roughly 22 US areas. Cohorts were assigned according to the clinical history that participants reported. In the original processing: For nucleated cells, counts were estimated from reference gene primer amplification. Method: immunoSEQ multiplex PCR; TCRdb's copy keeps in-frame clones and lacks some. That table furnishes V, J and clone size, whereas the DNA furnished D and trimming. Of hundreds of thousands of clones listed, more than 75% are singletons. The ends lost 6 bases at V and 11 bases at J; junction bases unmatched: 15. Germline CDR1 MDHEN, CDR2 SYDVKM. This CDR3 contains 14 residues.

The sequence came from a woman between 45 and 60 years old who had recovered from COVID-19. This chain joins TRBV28 and TRBJ1-1, with 7 bases identical to TRBD1. Specimen: PBMCs or T cells enriched from blood (not recorded which). The CDR3 nucleotides are TGTGCCAGCAGACCACAGGGGACCCCGGAATATGCTTTCTTT. This encodes CASRPQGTPEYAFF.